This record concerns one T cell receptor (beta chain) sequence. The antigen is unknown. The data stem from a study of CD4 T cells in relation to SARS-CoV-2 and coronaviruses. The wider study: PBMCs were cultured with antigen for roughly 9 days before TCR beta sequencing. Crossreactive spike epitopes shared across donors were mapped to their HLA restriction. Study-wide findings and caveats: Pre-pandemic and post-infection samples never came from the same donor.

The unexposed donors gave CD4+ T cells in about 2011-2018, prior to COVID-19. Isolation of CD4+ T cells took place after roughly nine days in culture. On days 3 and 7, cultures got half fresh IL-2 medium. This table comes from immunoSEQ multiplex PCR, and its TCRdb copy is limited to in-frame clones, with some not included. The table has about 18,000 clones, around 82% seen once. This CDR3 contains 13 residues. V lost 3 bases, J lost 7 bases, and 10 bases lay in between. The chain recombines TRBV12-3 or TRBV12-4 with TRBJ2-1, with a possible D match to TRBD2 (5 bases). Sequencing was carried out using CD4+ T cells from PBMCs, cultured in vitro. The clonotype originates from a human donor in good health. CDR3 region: CASSFRRGNEQFF. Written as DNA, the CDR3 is TGTGCCAGCAGTTTTCGACGGGGAAATGAGCAGTTCTTC.